This T cell receptor (beta chain) is from a study of blood T cell repertoires in COVID-19. The wider study: Sources were T cells, B-cell-depleted T cells, or PBMCs; the material itself was cDNA or gDNA.

There are a few counts of this clone. The CDR3 spans 15 residues. The junction had 6 bases not matched to a gene; V was cut back by 5 bases and J by 0 bases. Germline V gives CDR1 SGHNT, CDR2 YENEEA. Authors' data handling: The authors estimated nucleated cell counts from reference gene primer amplification. TCRdb's table, derived via immunoSEQ multiplex PCR, lists solely in-frame clones and lacks some. V and J calls and clone size follow that table, whereas D and trimming were derived from the DNA. This table has roughly 130,000 clones, more than 90% appearing once. This chain links TRBV11-3 with TRBJ1-1, with TRBD1 matching 7 bases. The clonotype comes from a man aged 50-60 years with active COVID-19. The specimen was peripheral blood. The CDR3 region has the DNA TGTGCCAGCAGCCCAGCGACAGGGCTGAACACTGAAGCTTTCTTT. Encoded protein: CASSPATGLNTEAFF.